This entry lists 17 T cell receptor beta chains sequenced from one sample in a study of CD8 T cells in Susac syndrome. RNA was extracted with the RNeasy kit, and a quantity of roughly 0.45 to 1 ug was reverse transcribed using random hexamers. TCRdb analysed the immunoSEQ multiplex PCR reads with MiXCR anew, one entry per CDR3 protein. The sample holds around 220,000 distinct CDR3 sequences, roughly 90% seen once. The sequencing input was CD8+ T cells from PBMCs. These receptors all come from a human donor with multiple sclerosis.

This clonotype has just one count. V usage is TRBV20-1 and J usage is TRBJ1-4, with 8 bases aligning to TRBD1. The ends lost 5 bases at V and 0 bases at J; junction bases unmatched: 2. CDR1 DFQATT and CDR2 SNEGSKA come from the germline V gene (reference sequence). CDR3 length equals 14 residues. In DNA form, the CDR3 reads TGCAGTGCTTTGACAGGGGCAACTAATGAAAAACTGTTTTTT. It is translated as CSALTGATNEKLFF.

V usage is TRBV30 and J usage is TRBJ2-5; D is ambiguous. The V end was cut by 4 bases, the J end by 3 bases, with 18 bases between. Germline lookup yields CDR1 GTSNPN and CDR2 SVGIG (reference sequence). The CDR3 is made up of 15 amino acids. This CDR3 reads CAWTPEADAEETQYF. CDR3 DNA sequence: TGTGCCTGGACCCCAGAGGCTGACGCTGAAGAGACCCAGTACTTC.

This rearrangement joins TRBV10-3 to TRBJ2-1; 13 bases match TRBD2. Trimming took 3 bases from V and 8 from J; bases not matched to a gene: 4. This CDR3 contains 15 residues. Germline lookup yields CDR1 ENHRY and CDR2 SYGVKD. The CDR3 reads CAISDGTSGIDEQFF. The CDR3 region has the DNA TGTGCCATCAGTGATGGGACTAGCGGGATTGATGAGCAGTTCTTC.

The V and J genes are TRBV6-4 and TRBJ2-3; tentatively, D is TRBD1 (6 bases). This CDR3 comprises 15 residues. Looked up from germline, CDR1 is MRHNA and CDR2 is SNTAGT. Trimming took off 4 bases at V and 4 bases at J, with 15 bases between the two ends. The CDR3 sequence: CASSVSPGESDTQYF. The CDR3 nucleotides are TGTGCCAGCAGTGTGAGTCCAGGGGAATCAGATACGCAGTATTTT.

The V gene is TRBV4-3, the J gene TRBJ2-6; the D gene is possibly TRBD1 (6 bases). CDR3 length: 17 residues. Germline lookup yields CDR1 LGHNA and CDR2 YSLEER. The V end lost 4 bases, the J end lost 0 bases, and 13 bases lay between the germline ends. For the CDR3, the DNA is TGCGCCAGCAGCCTTCGACAGGTACTCTCTGGGGCCAACGTCCTGACTTTC. Its translation: CASSLRQVLSGANVLTF.

This chain uses TRBV5-6 with TRBJ2-5; a weak D match, TRBD2 (5 bases). The CDR3 is 14 amino acids. The V end was cut by 7 bases, the J end by 5 bases, with 18 bases between. CDR1 SGHDT and CDR2 YYEEEE come from the germline V gene. The DNA of the CDR3 is TGTGCCAGCCTCCGGGGAGTAGGACTCGAGACCCAGTACTTC. Protein product: CASLRGVGLETQYF. The whole variable domain, remainder taken from reference TRBV5-6 and TRBJ2-5, is DAGVTQSPTHLIKTRGQQVTLRCSPKSGHDTVSWYQQALGQGPQFIFQYYEEEERQRGNFPDRFSGHQFPNYSSELNVNALLLGDSALYLCASLRGVGLETQYFGPGTRLLVL.

The DNA of the CDR3 is TGTGCCAGTAGCACCACCGCTCTAGGGTGGGCCAACACTGAAGCTTTCTTT. Amino acids: CASSTTALGWANTEAFF. The chain links TRBV19 to TRBJ1-1; D gene ambiguous. The V gene's germline CDR1 is LNHDA and CDR2 SQIVND (reference sequence). The CDR3 runs to 17 residues. V lost 6 bases and J lost 2, with 22 bases in between.

The chain joins TRBV30 to TRBJ2-2, with D possibly being TRBD1 (5 bases). V was clipped by 1 base and J by 1 base, with 10 bases between them. The CDR3 extends over 15 amino acids. In germline, CDR1 is GTSNPN, CDR2 SVGIG (reference sequence). The chain's CDR3 is CAWSATDKNTGELFF. In DNA form, the CDR3 reads TGTGCCTGGAGTGCGACGGACAAGAACACCGGGGAGCTGTTTTTT.

The DNA of the CDR3 is TGTGCCAGCAGTTACGCCGGGACGGTAAACACTGAAGCTTTCTTT. The encoded protein is CASSYAGTVNTEAFF. This rearrangement joins TRBV6-5 to TRBJ1-1, with D possibly matching TRBD1 (5 bases). Germline CDR1 reads MNHEY; CDR2 reads SVGAGI. The CDR3 loop spans 15 amino acids. V lost 2 bases to trimming and J lost 2 bases, with 12 bases between them.

This chain links TRBV13 with TRBJ1-2, with D possibly TRBD1 on 6 matching bases. Trimming shortened V by 5 bases and J by 2 bases, and 21 bases separated the two germline ends. The CDR3 consists of 17 residues. CDR1 and CDR2 from the germline V gene are PRHDT and FYEKMQ (reference sequence). The CDR3 DNA reads as TGTGCCAGCAGCCCCCTAATCTTCAGGGGCTCAAACTATGGCTACACCTTC. Amino acid sequence: CASSPLIFRGSNYGYTF.

This chain connects TRBV3-1 to TRBJ1-4; D remains ambiguous. The germline gives CDR1 LGHDT, CDR2 YNNKEL (reference sequence). This CDR3 is 15 amino acids long. V was clipped by 4 bases and J by 0 bases, with 9 bases between them. CDR3 in amino acids: CASSLKKATNEKLFF. In DNA form, the CDR3 reads TGTGCCAGCAGCCTTAAGAAGGCAACTAATGAAAAACTGTTTTTT.

V usage is TRBV20-1 and J usage is TRBJ2-2, with 9 bases lining up with TRBD2. V trimming: 4 bases; J trimming: 4 bases; junction bases outside the gene matches: 7. The CDR3 has 15 amino acids. Germline values: CDR1 DFQATT, CDR2 SNEGSKA (reference sequence). CDR3 in amino acids: CSAILAGTATGELFF. Here the CDR3 DNA reads TGCAGTGCTATTCTAGCGGGGACCGCCACCGGGGAGCTGTTTTTT.

The chain is built from TRBV2 and TRBJ2-1; 11 positions agree with TRBD2. Germline CDR1 is SNHLY and CDR2 is FYNNEI. V gave up 10 bases and J gave up 1 base; unmatched junction bases: 15. This CDR3 contains 18 residues. CDR3 coding DNA: TGTGCCACCGAAACATGGCTAGCGGGAGGAGGTTCCTACAATGAGCAGTTCTTC. Translated: CATETWLAGGGSYNEQFF.

This chain connects TRBV5-4 to TRBJ2-7; 12 bases match TRBD2. V gave up 2 bases and J gave up 7 bases; unmatched junction bases: 7. Germline V gene lookup returns CDR1 SGHNT and CDR2 YYREEE (reference sequence). The CDR3 extends over 15 amino acids. The CDR3 loop reads CASSFSGLAGSEQYF. DNA of the CDR3: TGTGCCAGCAGCTTTAGTGGACTAGCGGGAAGTGAGCAGTACTTC.

This rearrangement joins TRBV3-1 to TRBJ1-2, with a weak D call TRBD1 (5 bases). The V gene lost 1 base and the J gene lost 8 bases, with 11 bases spanning the gap. The CDR3 has 13 amino acids. Germline V CDR1 and CDR2: LGHDT, YNNKEL (reference sequence). CDR3 in DNA: TGTGCCAGCAGCCAAGGTTGGGGCCGGGGCTACACCTTC. Protein: CASSQGWGRGYTF.

V usage is TRBV15 and J usage is TRBJ2-3, with 7 bases that match TRBD2. This CDR3 region has 13 residues. Germline assignment: CDR1 LNHNV and CDR2 YYDKDF (reference sequence). Trimming at V came to 11 bases and at J to 4 bases, leaving 9 bases not matched to a gene. DNA of the CDR3: TGTGCCGAATCAGCGGGACGCGCAGATACGCAGTATTTT. Its protein product is CAESAGRADTQYF.

This sequence joins TRBV19 and TRBJ2-1; D ambiguous. TRBJ2-7 explains the end of the DNA better; the J call may be wrong. Germline V gene data show CDR1 as LNHDA and CDR2 as SQIVND (reference sequence). This CDR3 is built from 14 residues. This chain's CDR3 is CASSPRVPPHEQYF. The CDR3 DNA reads TGTGCCAGTAGTCCCCGGGTCCCACCCCACGAGCAGTACTTC.